This TCR beta chain was sequenced for a study of T cells in localized non-small cell lung cancer. Regarding this clone: The target antigen is unknown.

Study-wide results and limits: Among the top 100 tumor clones, a median roughly 57 appeared in adjacent lung. There was an association of higher blood T cell density with longer overall survival.

The CDR3 spans 15 residues. Germline values: CDR1 SGHDT, CDR2 YYEEEE. V lost 2 bases, J lost 3 bases, and 15 bases lay in between. The repertoire was sequenced with immunoSEQ multiplex PCR; TCRdb's copy has only in-frame clones and lacks some. This repertoire shows about 45,000 clones, around 86% found once; its top ten account for roughly a sixth. The specimen was peripheral blood mononuclear cells, collected before any cancer treatment. The source is a man between 35 and 75 years old with stage III lung adenocarcinoma. The V gene is TRBV5-6, the J gene TRBJ2-7; no clear D gene. As DNA, the CDR3 is TGTGCCAGCAGCTTCGGAGCCCCCTCCTTCTACGAGCAGTACTTC. It yields the protein CASSFGAPSFYEQYF. Supplemented by reference TRBV5-6 and TRBJ2-7, the full variable domain reads DAGVTQSPTHLIKTRGQQVTLRCSPKSGHDTVSWYQQALGQGPQFIFQYYEEEERQRGNFPDRFSGHQFPNYSSELNVNALLLGDSALYLCASSFGAPSFYEQYFGPGTRLTVT.